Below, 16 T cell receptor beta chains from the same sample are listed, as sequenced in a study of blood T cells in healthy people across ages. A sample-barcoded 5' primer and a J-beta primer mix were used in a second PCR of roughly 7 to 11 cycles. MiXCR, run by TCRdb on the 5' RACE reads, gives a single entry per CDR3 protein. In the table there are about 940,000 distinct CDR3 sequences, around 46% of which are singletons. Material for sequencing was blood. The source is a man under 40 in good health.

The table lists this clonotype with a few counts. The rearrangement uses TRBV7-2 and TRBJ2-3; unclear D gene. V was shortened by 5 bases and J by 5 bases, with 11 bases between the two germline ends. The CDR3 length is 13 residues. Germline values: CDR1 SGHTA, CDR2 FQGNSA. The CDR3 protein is CASSRDDGDTQYF. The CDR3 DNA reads TGTGCCAGCAGCCGAGATGACGGAGATACGCAGTATTTT.

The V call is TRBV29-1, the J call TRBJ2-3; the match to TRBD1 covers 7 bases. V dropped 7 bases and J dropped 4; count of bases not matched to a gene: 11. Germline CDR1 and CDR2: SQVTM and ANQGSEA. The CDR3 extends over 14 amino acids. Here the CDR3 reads CSAPTGAGPDTQYF. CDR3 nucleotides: TGCAGCGCACCTACAGGGGCAGGCCCAGATACGCAGTATTTT.

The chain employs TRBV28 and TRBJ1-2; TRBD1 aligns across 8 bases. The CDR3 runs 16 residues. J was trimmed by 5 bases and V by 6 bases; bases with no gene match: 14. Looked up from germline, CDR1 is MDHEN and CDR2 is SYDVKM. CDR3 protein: CASSNRTQGAWYGYTF. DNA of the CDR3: TGTGCCAGCAGCAATCGAACTCAGGGGGCATGGTATGGCTACACCTTC.

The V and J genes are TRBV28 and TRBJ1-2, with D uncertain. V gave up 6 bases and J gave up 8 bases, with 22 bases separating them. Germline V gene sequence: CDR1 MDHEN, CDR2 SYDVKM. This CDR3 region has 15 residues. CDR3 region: CASSLTHRFLGGYTF. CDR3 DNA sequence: TGTGCCAGCAGCCTCACCCACCGGTTCTTGGGCGGCTACACCTTC.

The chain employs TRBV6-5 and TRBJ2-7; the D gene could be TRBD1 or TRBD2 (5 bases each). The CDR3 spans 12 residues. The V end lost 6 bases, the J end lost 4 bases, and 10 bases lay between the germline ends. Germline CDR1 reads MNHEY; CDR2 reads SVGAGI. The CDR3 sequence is CASRGWGYEQYF. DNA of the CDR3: TGTGCCAGCAGGGGTTGGGGGTACGAGCAGTACTTC.

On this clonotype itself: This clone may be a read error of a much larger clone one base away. The CDR3 is CASTPGNSPLHF. CDR3 bases: TGTGCCAGCACCCCAGGGAATTCACCCCTCCACTTT. This chain links TRBV2 with TRBJ1-6; tentative D call: TRBD1 (5 bases). The CDR3 is 12 residues long. Germline-derived CDR1 and CDR2 are SNHLY and FYNNEI. V was shortened by 7 bases and J by 7 bases, with 8 bases between the two germline ends.

The CDR3 DNA reads as TGTGCCATCAATCCGGGACGGGGGAATGATGGCTACACCTTC. It specifies CAINPGRGNDGYTF. J is TRBJ1-2 and V is TRBV10-3, with a tentative D call TRBD1 (5 bases). The V gene lost 7 bases and the J gene lost 6 bases, with 18 bases spanning the gap. Germline CDR1 and CDR2: ENHRY and SYGVKD. This CDR3 region has 14 residues.

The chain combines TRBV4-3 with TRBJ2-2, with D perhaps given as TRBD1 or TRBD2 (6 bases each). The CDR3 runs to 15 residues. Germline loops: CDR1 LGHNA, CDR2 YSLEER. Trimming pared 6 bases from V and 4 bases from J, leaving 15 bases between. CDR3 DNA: TGCGCCAGCAGACCCGAAAGGGGGGTCACCGGGGAGCTGTTTTTT. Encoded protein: CASRPERGVTGELFF.

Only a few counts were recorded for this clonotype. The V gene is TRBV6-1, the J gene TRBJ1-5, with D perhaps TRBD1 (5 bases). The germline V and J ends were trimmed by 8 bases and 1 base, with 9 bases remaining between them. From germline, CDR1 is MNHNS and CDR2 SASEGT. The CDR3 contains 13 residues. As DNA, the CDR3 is TGTGCCAGCGGGACGGGAAGCAATCAGCCCCAGCATTTT. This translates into CASGTGSNQPQHF.

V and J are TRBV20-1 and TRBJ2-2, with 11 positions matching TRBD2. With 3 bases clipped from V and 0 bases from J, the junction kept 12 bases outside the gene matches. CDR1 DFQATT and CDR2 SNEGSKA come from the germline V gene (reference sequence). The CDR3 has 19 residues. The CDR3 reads CSARDELMTSGANTGELFF. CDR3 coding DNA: TGCAGTGCTAGGGACGAACTGATGACTAGCGGGGCGAACACCGGGGAGCTGTTTTTT.

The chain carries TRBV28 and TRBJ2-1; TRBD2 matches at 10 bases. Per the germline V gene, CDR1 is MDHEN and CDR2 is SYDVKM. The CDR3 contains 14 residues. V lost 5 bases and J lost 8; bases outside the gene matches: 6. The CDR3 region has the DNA TGTGCCAGCAGTCAGCGGGGGGGCGTAGATGAGCAGTTCTTC. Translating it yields CASSQRGGVDEQFF. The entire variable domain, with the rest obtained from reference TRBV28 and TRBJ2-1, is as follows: DVKVTQSSRYLVKRTGEKVFLECVQDMDHENMFWYRQDPGLGLRLIYFSYDVKMKEKGDIPEGYSVSREKKERFSLILESASTNQTSMYLCASSQRGGVDEQFFGPGTRLTVL.

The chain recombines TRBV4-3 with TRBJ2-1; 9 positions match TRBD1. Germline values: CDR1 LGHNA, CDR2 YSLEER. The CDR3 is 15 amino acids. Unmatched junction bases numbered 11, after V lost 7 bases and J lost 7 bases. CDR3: CASTPGQGWRNEQFF. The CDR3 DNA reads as TGCGCCAGCACCCCCGGACAGGGGTGGCGGAATGAGCAGTTCTTC.

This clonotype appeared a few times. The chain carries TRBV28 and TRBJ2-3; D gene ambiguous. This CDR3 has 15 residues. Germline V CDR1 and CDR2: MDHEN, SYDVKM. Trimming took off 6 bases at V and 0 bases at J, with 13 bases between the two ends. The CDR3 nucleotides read TGTGCCAGCAGGCCCCCGGCAGGCAGCACAGATACGCAGTATTTT. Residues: CASRPPAGSTDTQYF.

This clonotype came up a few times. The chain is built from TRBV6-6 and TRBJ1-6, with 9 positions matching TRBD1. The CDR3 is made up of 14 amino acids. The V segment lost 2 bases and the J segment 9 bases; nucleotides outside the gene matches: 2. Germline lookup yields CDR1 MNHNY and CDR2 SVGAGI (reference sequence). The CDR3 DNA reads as TGTGCCAGCAGTTACGGACAGGGGAGTTCACCCCTCCACTTT. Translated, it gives CASSYGQGSSPLHF.

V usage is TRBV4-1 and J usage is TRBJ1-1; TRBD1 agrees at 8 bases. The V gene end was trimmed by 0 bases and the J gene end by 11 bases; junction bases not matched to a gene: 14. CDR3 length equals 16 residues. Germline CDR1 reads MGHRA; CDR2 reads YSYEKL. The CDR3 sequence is CASSQDPGTGRPEAFF. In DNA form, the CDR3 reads TGCGCCAGCAGCCAAGATCCGGGGACAGGCAGACCAGAGGCTTTCTTT.

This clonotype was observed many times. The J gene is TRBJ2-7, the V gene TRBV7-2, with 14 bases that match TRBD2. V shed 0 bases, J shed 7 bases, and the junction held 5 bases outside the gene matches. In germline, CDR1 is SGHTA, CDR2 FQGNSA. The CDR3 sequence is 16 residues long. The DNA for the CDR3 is TGTGCCAGCAGCTTAGCGACTAGCGGGGGGGCAAGTGAGCAGTACTTC. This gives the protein CASSLATSGGASEQYF.